The present TCR beta chain was sequenced within a study of T-cell reconstitution after alpha-beta-depleted transplantation in children. In its sample, this clonotype was seen many times. Germline lookup yields CDR1 SGHTA and CDR2 FQGTGA. This CDR3 has 15 residues. Trimming cost V 1 base and J 10 bases; bases outside gene matches: 8. Preparing the TCRbeta library involved the use of unique molecular identifiers. TCRdb called the PCR reads again in MiXCR, with one record for every CDR3 protein. The data hold over 550,000 distinct CDR3 sequences, with approximately 10% observed a single time. This rearrangement joins TRBV7-3 to TRBJ2-1, with 9 bases aligning to TRBD2. The source was PBMCs from the stem cell graft donor, collected from the stem cell graft. The sequence was obtained from a human donor who donated a stem cell graft to a child with acute myeloid leukemia. In nucleotides, the CDR3 is TGTGCCAGCAGCTTAAGTGGCGGGAGGGCCGGAGAGCAGTTCTTC. It specifies CASSLSGGRAGEQFF.